One and the same sample provided the 13 T cell receptor beta chains below, sequenced in a study of graft-versus-host responses after intestinal transplantation. Method: immunoSEQ multiplex PCR; TCRdb's copy keeps in-frame clones and lacks some. The profile shows tens of thousands of clones, over 80% of them singletons. Which antigens these TCRs recognize remains unknown. The sample was unstimulated CD8+ T cells sorted from spleen or lymph node cells, taken before transplant. The receptors stem from a human donor who was the organ donor for an intestinal transplant.

This clone showed up just once. The chain carries TRBV28 and TRBJ1-5, with unresolved D. Germline values: CDR1 MDHEN, CDR2 SYDVKM. The V end was cut by 5 bases, the J end by 4 bases, with 12 bases between. This CDR3 has 14 residues. Here the CDR3 reads CASSPQTGNQPQHF. For the CDR3, the DNA is TGTGCCAGCAGTCCTCAGACGGGAAATCAGCCCCAGCATTTT.

J is TRBJ2-7 and V is TRBV19; 8 positions agree with TRBD1. Per the germline V gene, CDR1 is LNHDA and CDR2 is SQIVND (reference sequence). V lost 5 bases and J lost 7; bases outside the gene matches: 7. The CDR3 loop spans 13 amino acids. CDR3 DNA: TGTGCCAGTAGTGCCGGACAGGGTCAAGAGCAGTACTTC. Its protein is CASSAGQGQEQYF.

The V gene is TRBV5-5, the J gene TRBJ1-1, with 10 bases that match TRBD1. The CDR3 totals 19 residues. CDR1 is SGHKS, CDR2 YYEKEE, per germline (reference sequence). V lost 3 bases and J lost 1; bases outside the gene matches: 15. CDR3 in amino acids: CASSWGQGTLNLKNTEAFF. The CDR3 DNA reads TGTGCCAGCAGCTGGGGACAGGGGACCCTAAACCTTAAGAACACTGAAGCTTTCTTT.

The chain uses TRBV27 and TRBJ1-2; TRBD1 aligns across 11 bases. J lost 6 bases, V lost 8 bases, and 8 bases had no gene match. The CDR3 spans 14 residues. Germline assignment: CDR1 MNHEY and CDR2 SMNVEV (reference sequence). CDR3 DNA sequence: TGTGCCAGCCGTATGGACAGGGGGCAAAATGGCTACACCTTC. Translated, it gives CASRMDRGQNGYTF.

The chain is built from TRBV15 and TRBJ2-7; D gene uncertain. The ends were cut back, 2 bases at V and 6 bases at J, with 17 bases in the middle. Germline V gives CDR1 LNHNV, CDR2 YYDKDF (reference sequence). This CDR3 spans 15 amino acids. The CDR3: CATSRSSNLLPEQYF. Written as DNA, the CDR3 is TGTGCCACCAGCAGATCGAGTAATCTACTCCCCGAGCAGTACTTC.

V gene TRBV19 combines with J gene TRBJ1-1; D might be TRBD1 (5 bases). With 6 bases removed from V and 2 bases from J, the gap between germline ends came to 13 bases. Germline-derived CDR1 and CDR2 are LNHDA and SQIVND (reference sequence). The CDR3 is 14 residues long. This CDR3 is CASSPTVINTEAFF. The CDR3 nucleotides read TGTGCCAGTAGCCCGACAGTGATCAACACTGAAGCTTTCTTT.

The chain joins TRBV11-2 to TRBJ2-3; 10 positions agree with TRBD2. J lost 5 bases, V lost 1 base, and 12 bases had no gene match. CDR3 size: 18 residues. Germline-derived CDR1 and CDR2 are SGHAT and FQNNGV. CDR3 sequence: CASSLGPSLAGDKDTQYF. For the CDR3, the DNA is TGTGCCAGCAGCTTAGGGCCCTCCCTAGCGGGAGATAAAGATACGCAGTATTTT. The variable domain in full, completed from reference TRBV11-2 and TRBJ2-3, reads EAGVAQSPRYKIIEKRQSVAFWCNPISGHATLYWYQQILGQGPKLLIQFQNNGVVDDSQLPKDRFSAERLKGVDSTLKIQPAKLEDSAVYLCASSLGPSLAGDKDTQYFGPGTRLTVL.

The V call is TRBV5-4, the J call TRBJ2-7; TRBD2 matches at 9 bases. This CDR3 is 15 amino acids long. V gave up 3 bases and J gave up 6 bases; unmatched junction bases: 10. Germline CDR1 reads SGHNT; CDR2 reads YYREEE (reference sequence). CDR3: CASSSRAGGPPEQYF. DNA for the CDR3: TGTGCCAGCAGCTCTAGAGCGGGAGGCCCGCCCGAGCAGTACTTC.

The CDR3 here is CASSPSTGPLNTEAFF. For the CDR3, the DNA is TGTGCCAGCAGTCCTTCGACAGGGCCCCTGAACACTGAAGCTTTCTTT. This rearrangement joins TRBV28 to TRBJ1-1; TRBD1 aligns across 7 bases. The length of the CDR3 is 16 residues. Trimming removed 5 bases from V and 0 bases from J; junction bases left unmatched: 9. The germline gives CDR1 MDHEN, CDR2 SYDVKM.

The chain carries TRBV7-9 and TRBJ1-6, with TRBD1 matching 12 bases. This CDR3 is built from 15 residues. Germline V gene data show CDR1 as SEHNR and CDR2 as FQNEAQ (reference sequence). J gave up 10 bases and V 3 bases, and 4 bases lay outside the gene matches. CDR3 loop: CASSLGQGALSPLHF. In DNA, the CDR3 is TGTGCCAGCAGCTTGGGACAGGGGGCGTTGTCACCCCTCCACTTT.

The chain employs TRBV19 and TRBJ2-3; 7 nucleotides agree with TRBD2. The CDR3 is 16 amino acids. The germline V gene encodes CDR1 LNHDA and CDR2 SQIVND (reference sequence). Trimming cost V 5 bases and J 6 bases; bases outside gene matches: 14. The CDR3 nucleotides read TGTGCCAGTAGTTCCTTGCTCACGGGAGGTGGGGATACGCAGTATTTT. This codes for CASSSLLTGGGDTQYF.

The chain recombines TRBV7-9 with TRBJ1-2, with TRBD1 matching over 7 bases. Germline V gene lookup returns CDR1 SEHNR and CDR2 FQNEAQ (reference sequence). This CDR3 has 15 amino acids. J was trimmed by 4 bases and V by 5 bases; bases with no gene match: 10. Written as DNA, the CDR3 is TGTGCCAGCAGCACCCTTCAGACAGGGAGCTATGGCTACACCTTC. Encoded protein: CASSTLQTGSYGYTF.

The V gene is TRBV5-6, the J gene TRBJ1-1; 11 nucleotides match TRBD1. In germline, CDR1 is SGHDT, CDR2 YYEEEE. This CDR3 region has 16 residues. With V trimmed by 4 bases and J by 3 bases, 8 bases remained unmatched. The CDR3 region has the DNA TGTGCCAGCAGCCCCACCGGACAGGGGGCATACACTGAAGCTTTCTTT. This gives the protein CASSPTGQGAYTEAFF.